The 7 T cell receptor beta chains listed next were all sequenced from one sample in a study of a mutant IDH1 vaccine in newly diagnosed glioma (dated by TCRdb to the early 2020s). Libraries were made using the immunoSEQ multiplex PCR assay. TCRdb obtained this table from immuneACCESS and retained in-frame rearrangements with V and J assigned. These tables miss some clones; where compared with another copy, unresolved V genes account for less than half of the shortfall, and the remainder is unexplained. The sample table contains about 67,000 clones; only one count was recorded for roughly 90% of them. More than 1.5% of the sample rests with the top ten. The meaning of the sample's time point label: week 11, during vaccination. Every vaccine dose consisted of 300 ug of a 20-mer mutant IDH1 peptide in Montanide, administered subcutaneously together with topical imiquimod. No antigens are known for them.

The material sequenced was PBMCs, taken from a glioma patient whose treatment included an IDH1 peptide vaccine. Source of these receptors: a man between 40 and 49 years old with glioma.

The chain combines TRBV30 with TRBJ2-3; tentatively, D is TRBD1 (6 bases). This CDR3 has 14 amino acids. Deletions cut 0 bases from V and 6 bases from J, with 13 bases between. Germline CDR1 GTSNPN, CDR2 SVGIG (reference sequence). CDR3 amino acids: CAWSVHAGDDTQYF. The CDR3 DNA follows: TGTGCCTGGAGTGTACACGCAGGGGACGATACGCAGTATTTT.

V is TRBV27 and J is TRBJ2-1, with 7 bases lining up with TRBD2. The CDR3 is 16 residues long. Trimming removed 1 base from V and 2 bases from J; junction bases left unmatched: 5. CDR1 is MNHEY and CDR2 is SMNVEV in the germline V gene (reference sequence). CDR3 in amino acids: CASSLLAGETYNEQFF. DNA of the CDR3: TGTGCCAGCAGTTTATTGGCGGGGGAAACCTACAATGAGCAGTTCTTC.

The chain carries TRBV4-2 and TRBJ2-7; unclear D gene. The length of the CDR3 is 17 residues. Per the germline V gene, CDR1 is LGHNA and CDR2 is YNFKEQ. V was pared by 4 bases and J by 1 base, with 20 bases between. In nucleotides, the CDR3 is TGTGCCAGCAGCCCCTCACTGAGAATTCAGGCGTCCTACGAGCAGTACTTC. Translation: CASSPSLRIQASYEQYF.

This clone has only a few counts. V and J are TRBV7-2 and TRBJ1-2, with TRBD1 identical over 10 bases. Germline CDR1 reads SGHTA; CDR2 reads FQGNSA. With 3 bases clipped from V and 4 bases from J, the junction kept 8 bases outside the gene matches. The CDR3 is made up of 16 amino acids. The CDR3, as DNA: TGTGCCAGCAGCTTCTCCGACAGGGGGCCTATCTATGGCTACACCTTC. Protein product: CASSFSDRGPIYGYTF.

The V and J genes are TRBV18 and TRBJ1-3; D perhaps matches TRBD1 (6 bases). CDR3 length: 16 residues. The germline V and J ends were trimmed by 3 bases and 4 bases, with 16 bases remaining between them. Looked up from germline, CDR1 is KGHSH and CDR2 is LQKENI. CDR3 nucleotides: TGTGCCAGCTCACCGACGTCAGGGGTGTCCGGAAACACCATATATTTT. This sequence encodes CASSPTSGVSGNTIYF. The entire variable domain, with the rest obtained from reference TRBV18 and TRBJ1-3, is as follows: NAGVMQNPRHLVRRRGQEARLRCSPMKGHSHVYWYRQLPEEGLKFMVYLQKENIIDESGMPKERFSAEFPKEGPSILRIQQVVRGDSAAYFCASSPTSGVSGNTIYFGEGSWLTVV.

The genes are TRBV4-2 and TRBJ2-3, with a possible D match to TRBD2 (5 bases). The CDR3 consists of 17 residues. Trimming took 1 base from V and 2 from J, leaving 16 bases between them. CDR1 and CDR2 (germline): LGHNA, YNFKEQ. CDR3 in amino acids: CASSQGRGLDITDTQYF. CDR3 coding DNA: TGTGCCAGCAGCCAAGGCCGCGGACTCGACATCACAGATACGCAGTATTTT.

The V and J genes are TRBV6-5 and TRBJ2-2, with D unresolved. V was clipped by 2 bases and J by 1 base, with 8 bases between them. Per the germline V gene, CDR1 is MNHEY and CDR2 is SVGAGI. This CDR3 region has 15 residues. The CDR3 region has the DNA TGTGCCAGCAGTTACGGCAGACTGAACACCGGGGAGCTGTTTTTT. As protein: CASSYGRLNTGELFF.